This T cell receptor (beta chain) comes out of a study of blood T cell repertoires in COVID-19. Study details: The study drew acute and convalescent COVID-19 samples from the United States, Italy and Spain. PBMCs, B-cell-depleted T cells, or T cells provided the cDNA or gDNA that made up the material.

The CDR3 sequence is 13 residues long. After removal of 6 bases from V and 4 bases from J, the junction contained 5 bases not matched to a gene. Germline V CDR1 and CDR2: SNHLY, FYNNEI. The authors' processing: Amplification with reference gene primers provided the estimates of nucleated cell counts. Assay: immunoSEQ multiplex PCR; the TCRdb copy retains only in-frame clones and omits some. For V, J and clone size, that table is used; D and trimming come from the DNA. The sample shows around 120,000 clones, 78% of them seen only once. The sample was peripheral blood. The chain links TRBV2 to TRBJ1-2, with TRBD1 matching 7 bases. This clonotype was sampled from a man between 65 and 85 years old with acute or convalescent COVID-19. The CDR3, as DNA: TGTGCCAGCAGGGCAGGACAGGCCTATGGCTACACCTTC. The encoded protein is CASRAGQAYGYTF.